This T cell receptor beta chain was captured by sequencing in a study of blood T cell repertoires in COVID-19. Turning to the study itself: Researchers got acute and convalescent COVID-19 samples from the United States, Italy and Spain.

Source study methods: Amplifying reference gene primers gave estimates of nucleated cell counts. Here immunoSEQ multiplex PCR was the method, and the copy in TCRdb shows in-frame clones only, minus some. The V and J calls and clone size are taken from that table; D and trimming were inferred from the DNA. In the table there are around 99,000 clones, around 74% of which are singletons. This CDR3 has 15 amino acids. The ends were cut back, 4 bases at V and 1 base at J, with 14 bases in the middle. Germline V gene sequence: CDR1 LNHDA, CDR2 SQIVND (reference sequence). This TCR came from an elderly woman with active or convalescent COVID-19. What was sequenced was peripheral blood. The V call is TRBV19, the J call TRBJ2-7; a possible D gene is TRBD1 (6 bases). The CDR3 region is CASSTTGTQSYEQYF. DNA for the CDR3: TGTGCCAGTAGTACCACCGGGACACAATCCTACGAGCAGTACTTC.